This TCR beta chain originates from a study of OX40 agonist ivuxolimab in advanced cancers. The protocol was immunoSEQ multiplex PCR, while the TCRdb copy is restricted to in-frame clones and leaves out a portion. The sample gives 30,000 or so clones, more than 70% of which show up once; less than 25% is in the top ten. The TCR comes from an adult with an advanced solid tumor such as melanoma, head and neck, liver or kidney cancer. Sequences were derived from CD4+ or CD8+ T cells sorted from blood, sampled in a trial of the OX40 agonist ivuxolimab.

DNA of the CDR3: TGTGCCAGCAGTCCCACAGGGGTCGAGCAGTACTTC. Translation gives CASSPTGVEQYF. This chain connects TRBV6-1 to TRBJ2-5, with 7 bases matching TRBD1. Near its end, the DNA agrees better with TRBJ2-7, so the J call may be wrong. The CDR3 is made up of 12 amino acids. CDR1 and CDR2 from the germline V gene are MNHNS and SASEGT.